This T cell receptor beta chain stems from a study of blood T cells in healthy people across ages. Trimming took 4 bases from V and 2 from J, leaving 15 bases between them. The CDR3 extends over 15 amino acids. Looked up from germline, CDR1 is SGHRS and CDR2 is YFSETQ. Using a J-beta primer mix together with a sample-barcoded 5' primer, a second PCR was run for roughly 6 to 12 cycles. Via MiXCR, TCRdb re-called the 5' RACE reads, giving one row per CDR3 protein. The sample yields over 1,500,000 distinct CDR3 sequences, about 49% seen once. This clonotype was seen a few times. V and J are TRBV5-1 and TRBJ2-5; tentatively, D is TRBD1 or TRBD2 (5 bases each). The receptor's source is a woman in her forties in good health. Sequencing was carried out using blood. The CDR3 region is CASSANLGPQETQYF. The CDR3 coding sequence is TGCGCCAGCAGCGCCAACCTGGGACCGCAAGAGACCCAGTACTTC.